This note documents a single T cell receptor beta chain sequence. The antigen is not known. These data come from a study of OX40 agonist ivuxolimab in advanced cancers. In the study overall: The patients' treatment was ivuxolimab, an agonistic anti-OX40 (CD134) antibody. Patients enrolled in dose escalation were diagnosed with hepatocellular carcinoma, melanoma, renal cell or head and neck cancer. A male proportion of about 84% was recorded, with mean age approximately 57 years and range about 23 to 80. General observations from the study: Antigens targeted by the expanded peripheral T cells were not determined.

Profiling relied on immunoSEQ multiplex PCR, and the TCRdb table lists in-frame clones only, not all of them. The table has tens of thousands of clones, over 75% seen once. The receptor was isolated from an adult with an advanced solid tumor such as melanoma, head and neck, liver or kidney cancer. The sequencing used CD4+ or CD8+ T cells sorted from blood, collected in a trial of the OX40 agonist ivuxolimab.

In nucleotides, the CDR3 is TGTGCCAGCAGCGGGAGCCGGCGGGCGTCCCAGTACTTC. This codes for CASSGSRRASQYF. The chain uses TRBV28 and TRBJ2-5; TRBD2 might be the D (6 bases). Trimming shortened V by 6 bases and J by 9 bases, and 17 bases separated the two germline ends. CDR3 length: 13 residues. The germline gives CDR1 MDHEN, CDR2 SYDVKM.